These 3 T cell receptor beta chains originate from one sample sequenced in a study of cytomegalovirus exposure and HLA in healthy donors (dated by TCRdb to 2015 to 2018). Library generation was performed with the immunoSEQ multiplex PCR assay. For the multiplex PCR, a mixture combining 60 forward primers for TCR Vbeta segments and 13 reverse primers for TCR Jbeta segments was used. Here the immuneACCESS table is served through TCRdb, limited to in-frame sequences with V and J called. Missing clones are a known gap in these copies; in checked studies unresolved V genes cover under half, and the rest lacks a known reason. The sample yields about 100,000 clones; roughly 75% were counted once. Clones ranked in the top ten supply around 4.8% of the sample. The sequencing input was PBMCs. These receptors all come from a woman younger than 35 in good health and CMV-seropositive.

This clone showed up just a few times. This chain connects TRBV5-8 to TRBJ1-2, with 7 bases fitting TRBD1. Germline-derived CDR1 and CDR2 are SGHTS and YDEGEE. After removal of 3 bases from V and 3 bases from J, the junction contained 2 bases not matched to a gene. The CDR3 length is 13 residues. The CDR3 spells CASSYQGDYGYTF. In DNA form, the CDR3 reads TGTGCCAGCAGCTACCAGGGGGACTATGGCTACACCTTC. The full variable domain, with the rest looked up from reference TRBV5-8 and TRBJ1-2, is EAGVTQSPTHLIKTRGQQATLRCSPISGHTSVYWYQQALGLGLQFLLWYDEGEERNRGNFPPRFSGRQFPNYSSELNVNALELEDSALYLCASSYQGDYGYTFGSGTRLTVV.

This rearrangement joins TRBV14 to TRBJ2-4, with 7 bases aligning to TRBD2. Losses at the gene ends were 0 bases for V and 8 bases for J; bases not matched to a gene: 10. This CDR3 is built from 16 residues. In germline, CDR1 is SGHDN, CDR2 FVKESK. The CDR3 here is CASSQERREGRYIQYF. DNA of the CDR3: TGTGCCAGCAGCCAAGAGAGGAGGGAGGGCCGATACATTCAGTACTTC.

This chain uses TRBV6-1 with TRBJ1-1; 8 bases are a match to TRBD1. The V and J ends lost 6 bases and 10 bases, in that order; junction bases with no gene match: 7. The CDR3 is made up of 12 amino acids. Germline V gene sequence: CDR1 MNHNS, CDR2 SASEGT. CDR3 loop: CASSTGQGPAFF. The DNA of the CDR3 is TGTGCCAGCAGCACTGGACAGGGCCCAGCTTTCTTT.